A single sample is the source of the 6 T cell receptor beta chains below, sequenced in a study of CD8+ T cells in alopecia areata. Extracted from the samples, RNA was reverse transcribed into cDNA to serve as the sequencing template. The data were produced by immunoSEQ multiplex PCR, yet TCRdb's version contains in-frame clones alone and is incomplete. This table has fewer than 200,000 clones, roughly 62% appearing once. Indicated treatment: oral pan-JAK inhibitor, 5-10 mg twice daily. The sample here was CD8+ T cells sorted from blood, taken at week 24, from a patient treated with tofacitinib. These receptor sequences come from a human donor with alopecia areata.

Here the CDR3 reads CASSDLGGGNSPLHF. Written as DNA, the CDR3 is TGTGCCAGCAGCGACTTAGGGGGTGGCAATTCACCCCTCCACTTT. The rearrangement joins TRBV7-9 to TRBJ1-6; D may be TRBD1 (6 bases). The CDR3 totals 15 residues. From germline, CDR1 is SEHNR and CDR2 FQNEAQ (reference sequence). The V gene lost 5 bases and the J gene lost 7 bases, with 15 bases spanning the gap.

The genes are TRBV5-1 and TRBJ2-2, with unresolved D. Between the trimmed V and J ends, which lost 0 bases and 7 bases, there was a span of 4 bases. CDR1 SGHRS and CDR2 YFSETQ come from the germline V gene. The CDR3 is made up of 12 amino acids. This CDR3 is CASSLDGGELFF. Here the CDR3 DNA reads TGCGCCAGCAGCTTGGATGGCGGGGAGCTGTTTTTT. Variable domain in full (rest from reference TRBV5-1 and TRBJ2-2): KAGVTQTPRYLIKTRGQQVTLSCSPISGHRSVSWYQQTPGQGLQFLFEYFSETQRNKGNFPGRFSGRQFSNSRSEMNVSTLELGDSALYLCASSLDGGELFFGEGSRLTVL.

This chain links TRBV4-1 with TRBJ2-1; tentative D call: TRBD1 (6 bases). Germline-derived CDR1 and CDR2 are MGHRA and YSYEKL. The CDR3 has 14 amino acids. V was cut by 4 bases and J by 6 bases, with 13 bases left in between. The CDR3 DNA reads TGCGCCAGCAGCCGAGTCCGGGACACCAATGAGCAGTTCTTC. Its protein is CASSRVRDTNEQFF.

The chain combines TRBV13 with TRBJ2-7; D call uncertain. CDR3 size: 13 residues. The germline CDR1 and CDR2 sequences are PRHDT and FYEKMQ (reference sequence). Trimming shortened V by 0 bases and J by 6 bases, and 9 bases separated the two germline ends. In nucleotides, the CDR3 is TGTGCCAGCAGCTTAGGACGAGGAGCCGAGCAGTACTTC. This gives the protein CASSLGRGAEQYF.

The rearrangement joins TRBV9 to TRBJ2-2; unclear D gene. The CDR3 length is 13 residues. Germline V gene data show CDR1 as SGDLS and CDR2 as YYNGEE. Trimming shortened V by 5 bases and J by 6 bases, and 11 bases separated the two germline ends. CDR3 in DNA: TGTGCCAGCAGAAGGTCTGACCCCGGGGAGCTGTTTTTT. Translated, it gives CASRRSDPGELFF.

The chain joins TRBV15 to TRBJ1-5; TRBD1 agrees at 8 bases. The CDR3 length is 17 residues. J lost 4 bases, V lost 2 bases, and 10 bases had no gene match. Germline assignment: CDR1 LNHNV and CDR2 YYDKDF (reference sequence). CDR3 DNA: TGTGCCACCAGCAGAAAATCCGGGACAGGAGAGAATCAGCCCCAGCATTTT. This encodes CATSRKSGTGENQPQHF.